This T cell receptor (beta chain) was observed in a study of OX40 agonist ivuxolimab in advanced cancers. Across the study: It was ivuxolimab, an agonistic anti-OX40 (CD134) antibody, that patients were treated with. Cancers in dose escalation were hepatocellular, melanoma, renal cell and head and neck. Study-level results: Expanded peripheral T-cell antigen specificity went undetermined.

The assay was immunoSEQ multiplex PCR, and TCRdb's table has in-frame clones only and misses some. The data contain 68,000 or so clones, roughly 90% of them singletons. About this clone: Its specificity is unknown.

Looked up from germline, CDR1 is LNHDA and CDR2 is SQIVND (reference sequence). Trimming removed 10 bases at V and 2 bases at J, with 17 bases between. The CDR3 runs to 14 residues. The rearrangement uses TRBV19 and TRBJ1-2; possibly TRBD1 for D (5 bases). Sequenced material: CD4+ or CD8+ T cells sorted from blood, taken in a trial of the OX40 agonist ivuxolimab. The receptor was isolated from an adult with an advanced solid tumor such as melanoma, head and neck, liver or kidney cancer. In DNA, the CDR3 is TGTGCCACCACAGGTTTCTACAGCAACTATGGCTACACCTTC. The encoded protein is CATTGFYSNYGYTF.